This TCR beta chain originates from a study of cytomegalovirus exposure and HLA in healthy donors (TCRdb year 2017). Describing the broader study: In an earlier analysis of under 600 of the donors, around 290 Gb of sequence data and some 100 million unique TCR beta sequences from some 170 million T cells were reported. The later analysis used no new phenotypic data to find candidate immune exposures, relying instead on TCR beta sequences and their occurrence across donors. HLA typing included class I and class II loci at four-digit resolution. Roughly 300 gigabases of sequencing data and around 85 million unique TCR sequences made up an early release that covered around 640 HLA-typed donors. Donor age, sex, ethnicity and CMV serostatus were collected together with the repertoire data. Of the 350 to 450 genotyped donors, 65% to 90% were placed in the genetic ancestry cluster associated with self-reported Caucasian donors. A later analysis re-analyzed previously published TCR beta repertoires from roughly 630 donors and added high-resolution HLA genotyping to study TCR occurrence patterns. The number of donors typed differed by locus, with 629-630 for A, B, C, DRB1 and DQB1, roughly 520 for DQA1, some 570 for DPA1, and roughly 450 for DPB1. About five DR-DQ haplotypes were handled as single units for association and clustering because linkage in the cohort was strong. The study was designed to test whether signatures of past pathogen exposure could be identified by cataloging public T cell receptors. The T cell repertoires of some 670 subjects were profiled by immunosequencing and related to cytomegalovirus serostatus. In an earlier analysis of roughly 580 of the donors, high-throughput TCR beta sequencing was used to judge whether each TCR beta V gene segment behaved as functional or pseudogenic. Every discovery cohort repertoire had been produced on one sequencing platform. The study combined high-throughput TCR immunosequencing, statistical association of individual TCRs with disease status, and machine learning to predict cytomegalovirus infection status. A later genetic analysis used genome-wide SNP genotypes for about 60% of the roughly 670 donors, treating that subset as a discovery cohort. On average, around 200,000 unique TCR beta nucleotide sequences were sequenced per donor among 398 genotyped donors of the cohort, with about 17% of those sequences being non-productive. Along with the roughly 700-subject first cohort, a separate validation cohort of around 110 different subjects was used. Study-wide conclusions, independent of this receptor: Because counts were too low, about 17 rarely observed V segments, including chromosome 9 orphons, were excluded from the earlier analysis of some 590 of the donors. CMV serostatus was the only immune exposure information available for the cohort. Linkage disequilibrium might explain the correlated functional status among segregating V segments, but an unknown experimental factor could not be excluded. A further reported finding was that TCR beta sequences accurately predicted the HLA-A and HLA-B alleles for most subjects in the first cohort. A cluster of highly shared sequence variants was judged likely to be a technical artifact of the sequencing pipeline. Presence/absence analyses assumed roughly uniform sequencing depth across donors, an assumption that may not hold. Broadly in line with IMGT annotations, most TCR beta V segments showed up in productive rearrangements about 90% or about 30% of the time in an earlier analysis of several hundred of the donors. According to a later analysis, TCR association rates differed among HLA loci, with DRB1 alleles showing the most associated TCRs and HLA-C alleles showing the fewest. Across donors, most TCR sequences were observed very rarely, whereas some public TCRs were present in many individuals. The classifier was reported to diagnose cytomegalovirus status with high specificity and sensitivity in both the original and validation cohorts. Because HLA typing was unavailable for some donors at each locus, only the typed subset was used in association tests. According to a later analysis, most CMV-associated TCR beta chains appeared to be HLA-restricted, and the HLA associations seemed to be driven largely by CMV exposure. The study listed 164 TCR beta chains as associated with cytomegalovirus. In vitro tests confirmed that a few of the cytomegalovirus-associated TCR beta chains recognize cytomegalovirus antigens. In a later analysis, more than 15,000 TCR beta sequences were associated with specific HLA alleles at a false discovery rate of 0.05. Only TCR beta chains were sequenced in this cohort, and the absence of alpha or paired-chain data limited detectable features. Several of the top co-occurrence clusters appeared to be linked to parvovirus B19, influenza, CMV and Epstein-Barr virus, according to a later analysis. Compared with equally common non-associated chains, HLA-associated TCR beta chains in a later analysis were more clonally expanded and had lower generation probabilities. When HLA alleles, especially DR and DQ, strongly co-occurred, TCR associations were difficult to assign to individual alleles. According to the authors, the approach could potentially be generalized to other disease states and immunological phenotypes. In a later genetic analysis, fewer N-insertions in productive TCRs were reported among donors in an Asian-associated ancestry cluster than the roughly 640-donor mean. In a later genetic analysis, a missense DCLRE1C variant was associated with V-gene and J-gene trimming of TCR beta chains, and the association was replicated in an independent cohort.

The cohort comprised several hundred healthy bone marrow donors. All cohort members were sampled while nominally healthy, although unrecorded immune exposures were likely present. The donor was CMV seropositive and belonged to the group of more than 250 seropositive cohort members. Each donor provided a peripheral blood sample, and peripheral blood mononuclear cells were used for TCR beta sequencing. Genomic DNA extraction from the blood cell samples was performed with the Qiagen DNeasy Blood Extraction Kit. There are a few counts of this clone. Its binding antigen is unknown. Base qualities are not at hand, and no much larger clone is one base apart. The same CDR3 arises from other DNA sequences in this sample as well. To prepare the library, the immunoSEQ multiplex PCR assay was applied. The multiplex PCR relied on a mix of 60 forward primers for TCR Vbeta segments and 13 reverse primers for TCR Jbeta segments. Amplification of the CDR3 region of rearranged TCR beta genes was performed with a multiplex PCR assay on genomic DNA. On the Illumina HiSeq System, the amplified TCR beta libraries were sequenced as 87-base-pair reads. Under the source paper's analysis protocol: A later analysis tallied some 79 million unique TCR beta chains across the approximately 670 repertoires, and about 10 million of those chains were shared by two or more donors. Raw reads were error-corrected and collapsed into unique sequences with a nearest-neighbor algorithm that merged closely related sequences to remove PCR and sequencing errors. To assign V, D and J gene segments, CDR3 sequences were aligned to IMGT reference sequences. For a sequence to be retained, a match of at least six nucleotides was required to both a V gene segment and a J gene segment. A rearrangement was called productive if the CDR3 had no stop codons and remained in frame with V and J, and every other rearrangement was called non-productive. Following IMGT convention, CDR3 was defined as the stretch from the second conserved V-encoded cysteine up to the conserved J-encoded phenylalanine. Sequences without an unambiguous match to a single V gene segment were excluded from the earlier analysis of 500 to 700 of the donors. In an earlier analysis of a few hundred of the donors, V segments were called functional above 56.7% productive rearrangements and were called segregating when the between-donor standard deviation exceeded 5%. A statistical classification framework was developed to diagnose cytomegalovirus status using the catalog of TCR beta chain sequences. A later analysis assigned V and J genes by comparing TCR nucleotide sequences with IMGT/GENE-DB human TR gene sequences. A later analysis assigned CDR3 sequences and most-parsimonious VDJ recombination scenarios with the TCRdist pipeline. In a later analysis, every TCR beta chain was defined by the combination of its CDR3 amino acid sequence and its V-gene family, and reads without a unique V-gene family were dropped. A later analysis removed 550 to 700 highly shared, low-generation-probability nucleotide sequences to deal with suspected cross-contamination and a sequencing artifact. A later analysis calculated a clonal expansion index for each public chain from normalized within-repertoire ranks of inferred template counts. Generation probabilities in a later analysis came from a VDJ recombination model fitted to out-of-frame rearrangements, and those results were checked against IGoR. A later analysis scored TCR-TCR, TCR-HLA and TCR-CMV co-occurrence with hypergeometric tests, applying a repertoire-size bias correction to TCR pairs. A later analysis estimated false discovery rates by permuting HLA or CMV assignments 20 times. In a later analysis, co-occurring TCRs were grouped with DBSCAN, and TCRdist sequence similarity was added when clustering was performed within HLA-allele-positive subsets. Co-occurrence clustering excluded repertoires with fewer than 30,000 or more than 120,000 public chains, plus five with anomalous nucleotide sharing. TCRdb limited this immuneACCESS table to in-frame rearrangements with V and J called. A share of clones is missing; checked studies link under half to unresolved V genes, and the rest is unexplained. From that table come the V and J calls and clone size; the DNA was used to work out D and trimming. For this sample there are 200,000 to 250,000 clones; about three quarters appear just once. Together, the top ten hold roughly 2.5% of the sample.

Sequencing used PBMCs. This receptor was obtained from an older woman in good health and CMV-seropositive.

The CDR3 sequence is CASSFDRVTEAFF. The nucleotide sequence reads TGTGCCAGCAGTTTTGACAGGGTCACTGAAGCTTTCTTT. The chain is assembled from TRBV27 and TRBJ1-1; 7 nucleotides in the junction match TRBD1. Reading the germline V gene (reference sequence) gives CDR1 MNHEY and CDR2 SMNVEV. From the cysteine up to the phenylalanine, the CDR3 has a length of 13 residues. Only CDR3 DNA remains: 39 bases, in frame from the first base. V and J are trimmed by 3 bases and 4 bases, and the gene matches miss 2 bases of the junction.